This section outlines one T cell receptor (beta chain) sequence together with its context. Its antigen is undetermined. This sample was taken from a study of shared clonotypes between healthy human individuals. Germline CDR1 and CDR2: GTSNPN and SVGIG (reference sequence). The V end lost 2 bases, the J end lost 1 base, and 9 bases lay between the germline ends. This CDR3 has 13 residues. The assay was run at deep level. Sequenced by immunoSEQ multiplex PCR; TCRdb stores in-frame clones only, minus some. The sample has about 1.9 million clones; 93% are singletons. Positive CCR7 selection of CD45RO-negative cells yielded the naive CD8 cells, and terminally differentiated effector memory CD45RA+ cells were excluded. Within Nashville, Tennessee resided all donors, each a Caucasian adult. Findings and limits, study-wide: Clonotype sharing among the donors was expected to vary with sequencing depth.

This TCR came from a man in his late teens or twenties in good health. Some clones in this sample may be carry-over from other donors' samples. The chain joins TRBV30 to TRBJ2-7; D is unresolved. The specimen sequenced was naive CD8+ T cells from PBMCs. CDR3 amino acids: CAWSIGVSYEQYF. The CDR3 region has the DNA TGTGCCTGGAGTATTGGGGTTTCCTACGAGCAGTACTTC.